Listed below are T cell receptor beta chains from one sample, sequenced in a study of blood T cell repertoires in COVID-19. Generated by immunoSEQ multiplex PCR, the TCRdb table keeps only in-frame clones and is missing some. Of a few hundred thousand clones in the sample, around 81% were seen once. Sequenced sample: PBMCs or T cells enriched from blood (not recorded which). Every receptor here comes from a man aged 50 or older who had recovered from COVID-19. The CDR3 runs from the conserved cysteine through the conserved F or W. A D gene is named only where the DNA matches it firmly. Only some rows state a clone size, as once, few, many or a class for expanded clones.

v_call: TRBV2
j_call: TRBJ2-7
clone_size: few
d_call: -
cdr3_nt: TGTGCCAGCAGTCGCGAACCCCCCGACTACGAGCAGTACTTC
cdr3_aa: CASSREPPDYEQYF

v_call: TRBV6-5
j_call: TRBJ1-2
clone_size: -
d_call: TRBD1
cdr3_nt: TGTGCCAGCGCGAGGGGAACAGGGGCTTCCTATGGCTACACCTTC
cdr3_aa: CASARGTGASYGYTF

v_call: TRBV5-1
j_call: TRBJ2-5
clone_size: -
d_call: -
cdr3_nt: TGCGCCAGCAGCTTACTCGGGACTTTCGGCCAAGAGACCCAGTACTTC
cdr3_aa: CASSLLGTFGQETQYF

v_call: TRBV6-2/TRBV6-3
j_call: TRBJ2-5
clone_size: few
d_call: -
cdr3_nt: TGTGCCAGCAGTTGGTCAGGGGGGACGAGGGAGACCCAGTACTTC
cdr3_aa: CASSWSGGTRETQYF

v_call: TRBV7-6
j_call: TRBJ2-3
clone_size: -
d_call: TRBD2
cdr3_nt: TGTGCCAGCAGCTTAGTGGCTAGCGGGGGCACAGATACGCAGTATTTT
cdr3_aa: CASSLVASGGTDTQYF

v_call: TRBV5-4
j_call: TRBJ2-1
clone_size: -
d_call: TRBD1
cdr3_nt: TGTGCCAGCAGCTTGGACAGGGGAGTCGATGAGCAGTTCTTC
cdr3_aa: CASSLDRGVDEQFF

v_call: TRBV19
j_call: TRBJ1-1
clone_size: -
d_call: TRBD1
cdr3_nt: TGTGCCAGTACCTACACAGGGGCTACTGAAGCTTTCTTT
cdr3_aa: CASTYTGATEAFF

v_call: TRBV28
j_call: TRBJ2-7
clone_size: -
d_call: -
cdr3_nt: TGTGCCAGCAGCGAGCAGGTACGAACCCACGAGCAGTACTTC
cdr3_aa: CASSEQVRTHEQYF

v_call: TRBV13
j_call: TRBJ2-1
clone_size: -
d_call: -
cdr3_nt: TGTGCCAGCAGACCAAGGGCCGCGGCGGGATTGAATGAGCAGTTCTTC
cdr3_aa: CASRPRAAAGLNEQFF

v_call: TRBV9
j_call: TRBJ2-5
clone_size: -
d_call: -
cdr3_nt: TGTGCCAGCAGCGTAGAGGACTCCGGTCTGGAGACCCAGTACTTC
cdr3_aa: CASSVEDSGLETQYF

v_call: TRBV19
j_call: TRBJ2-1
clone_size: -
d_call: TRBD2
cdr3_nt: TGTGCCAGTGCTCTTTGGACTAGCGGGGTTGTAGCCGGTGAGCAGTTCTTC
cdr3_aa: CASALWTSGVVAGEQFF

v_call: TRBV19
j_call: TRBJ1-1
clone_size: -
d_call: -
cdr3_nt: TGTGCCAGTAGTATAGACACGAGGACTGAAGCTTTCTTT
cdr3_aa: CASSIDTRTEAFF

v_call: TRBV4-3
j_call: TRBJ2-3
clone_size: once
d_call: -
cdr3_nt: TGCGCCAGCAGCCAAGATGGGCAGGGGGGTACGCAGTATTTT
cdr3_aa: CASSQDGQGGTQYF

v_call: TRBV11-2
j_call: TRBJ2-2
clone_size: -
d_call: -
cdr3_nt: TGTGCCAGCAGCGTTATGGGGGAGCTGTTTTTT
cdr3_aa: CASSVMGELFF

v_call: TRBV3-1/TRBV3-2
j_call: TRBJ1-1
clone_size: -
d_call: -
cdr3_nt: TGTGCCAGCAGCCAGATACTAAGCGGCGCTGAAGCTTTCTTT
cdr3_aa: CASSQILSGAEAFF

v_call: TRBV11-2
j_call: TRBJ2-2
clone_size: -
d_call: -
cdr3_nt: TGTGCCAGCAGCTCTGGGACAATGAACACCGGGGAGCTGTTTTTT
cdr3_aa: CASSSGTMNTGELFF

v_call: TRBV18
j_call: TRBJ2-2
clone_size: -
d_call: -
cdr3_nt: TGTGCCAGCTCTCTAGACCGATACACCGGGGAGCTGTTTTTT
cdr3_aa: CASSLDRYTGELFF